This entry lists 24 T cell receptor beta chains sequenced from one sample in a study of cytomegalovirus exposure and HLA in healthy donors. The PCR made use of 60 Vbeta and 13 Jbeta primers. The assay was immunoSEQ multiplex PCR, and TCRdb's table has in-frame clones only and misses some. This table has a few hundred thousand clones, roughly 80% appearing once. Material: PBMCs. The receptors shown here come from a man aged 30-40 years in good health and CMV-seronegative.

The chain couples TRBV28 to TRBJ2-2; no firm D call. The germline V gene encodes CDR1 MDHEN and CDR2 SYDVKM. Trimming stripped 5 bases from V and 4 bases from J, with 14 bases between. CDR3 length: 15 residues. The CDR3, as DNA: TGTGCCAGCAGTCTCTTGATCCGCGGCACCGGGGAGCTGTTTTTT. Translated: CASSLLIRGTGELFF.

The chain employs TRBV4-1 and TRBJ1-6; D may be TRBD1 (6 bases). V lost 3 bases and J 4 bases, leaving 10 bases between the germline ends. The CDR3 has 15 amino acids. Looked up from germline, CDR1 is MGHRA and CDR2 is YSYEKL. The CDR3 nucleotides are TGCGCCAGCAGCCAGGGGGCCGAATATAATTCACCCCTCCACTTT. This codes for CASSQGAEYNSPLHF.

The genes are TRBV7-2 and TRBJ1-6, with a tentative D call TRBD1 (5 bases). CDR1 is SGHTA and CDR2 is FQGNSA in the germline V gene. This CDR3 is built from 15 residues. V was clipped by 8 bases and J by 0 bases, with 11 bases between them. CDR3 coding DNA: TGTGCCAGCCACCCTAGGGGCTCCTATAATTCACCCCTCCACTTT. Translation gives CASHPRGSYNSPLHF.

The rearrangement links TRBV9 to TRBJ1-3; possible D gene TRBD1, 5 bases. Germline CDR1 reads SGDLS; CDR2 reads YYNGEE. CDR3 length: 15 residues. Trimming took 0 bases from V and 0 from J, leaving 7 bases between them. The CDR3: CASSVGGISGNTIYF. CDR3 coding DNA: TGTGCCAGCAGCGTAGGGGGCATCTCTGGAAACACCATATATTTT.

On this clone itself: Germline is not matched at one junction end, which may reflect a read error. This rearrangement joins TRBV18 to TRBJ1-6; 7 positions match TRBD1. The CDR3 consists of 16 residues. Per germline, CDR1 KGHSH and CDR2 LQKENI. Written as DNA, the CDR3 is TGTGCCAGCTCCCCACTGGACAGGCCTTATAATTCACCCCTCCACTTT. Translation: CASSPLDRPYNSPLHF.

The chain uses TRBV5-4 and TRBJ2-5, with D maybe TRBD2 (7 bases). CDR3 length: 14 residues. Trimming took 0 bases from V and 4 from J, leaving 10 bases between them. CDR1 is SGHNT and CDR2 is YYREEE in the germline V gene (reference sequence). The CDR3 DNA follows: TGTGCCAGCAGCTTGGGAGGGGGGGGAGAGACCCAGTACTTC. Encoded protein: CASSLGGGGETQYF.

This clone was counted only a few times. The genes are TRBV7-9 and TRBJ1-1, with no clear D. This CDR3 region has 14 residues. V dropped 5 bases and J dropped 1 base, with 11 bases sitting between them. From germline, CDR1 is SEHNR and CDR2 FQNEAQ (reference sequence). The CDR3 sequence: CASSRPEGNTEAFF. In DNA, the CDR3 is TGTGCCAGCAGCCGCCCGGAGGGGAACACTGAAGCTTTCTTT.

This clone was detected only a few times. The chain carries TRBV7-9 and TRBJ2-2; 9 positions agree with TRBD1. With 4 bases clipped from V and 6 bases from J, the junction kept 9 bases outside the gene matches. Per germline, CDR1 SEHNR and CDR2 FQNEAQ (reference sequence). The CDR3 runs to 16 residues. CDR3 bases: TGTGCCAGCAGCTCGGACAGGGGAGCGTTCCCCGGGGAGCTGTTTTTT. Its translation: CASSSDRGAFPGELFF.

V is TRBV4-1 and J is TRBJ1-5, with 9 bases that match TRBD1. With V trimmed by 4 bases and J by 1 base, 5 bases remained unmatched. The V gene's germline CDR1 is MGHRA and CDR2 YSYEKL. The CDR3 contains 16 residues. CDR3 nucleotides: TGCGCCAGCAGCCCCCTACAGGGGGCGAGCAATCAGCCCCAGCATTTT. Amino acid sequence: CASSPLQGASNQPQHF.

The chain uses TRBV9 and TRBJ2-3; 8 positions agree with TRBD2. This CDR3 has 15 amino acids. The V gene end was trimmed by 0 bases and the J gene end by 4 bases; junction bases not matched to a gene: 4. Germline lookup yields CDR1 SGDLS and CDR2 YYNGEE. This chain's CDR3 is CASSVGRGGSDTQYF. In nucleotides, the CDR3 is TGTGCCAGCAGCGTAGGTCGCGGGGGGTCAGATACGCAGTATTTT.

This rearrangement joins TRBV7-4 to TRBJ1-5, with D hard to call. Trimming cost V 2 bases and J 1 base, with 12 bases left between them. CDR1 and CDR2 from the germline V gene are SGHVT and SQSDAQ. The CDR3 sequence is 16 residues long. The CDR3 coding sequence is TGTGCCAGCAGCTTATCCCCAGATCGAAGCAATCAGCCCCAGCATTTT. This sequence encodes CASSLSPDRSNQPQHF.

The genes are TRBV7-6 and TRBJ2-5; 11 positions agree with TRBD2. CDR1 is SGHVS and CDR2 is FNYEAQ in the germline V gene. CDR3 length equals 16 residues. V shed 1 base, J shed 3 bases, and the junction held 4 bases outside the gene matches. The CDR3 DNA follows: TGTGCCAGCAGCTTAGGGGCTAGCGGGGGGAAAGAGACCCAGTACTTC. Amino acids: CASSLGASGGKETQYF.

V gene TRBV15 combines with J gene TRBJ2-7, with 14 bases identical to TRBD2. CDR3 size: 18 residues. V shed 1 base and J 3 bases; nucleotides not matched to a gene: 8. The germline gives CDR1 LNHNV, CDR2 YYDKDF (reference sequence). Here the CDR3 DNA reads TGTGCCACCAGCAGAGGGAAAGGACTAGCGGGGGGAATCTACGAGCAGTACTTC. This gives the protein CATSRGKGLAGGIYEQYF.

The V call is TRBV18, the J call TRBJ1-4; TRBD1 is a possible D gene (6 bases). V lost 2 bases, J lost 0 bases, and 16 bases lay in between. The CDR3 totals 18 residues. Germline V gives CDR1 KGHSH, CDR2 LQKENI. CDR3 bases: TGTGCCAGCTCACCATCCCAGGGAGGGGGTGCAACTAATGAAAAACTGTTTTTT. It codes for CASSPSQGGGATNEKLFF.

V is TRBV28 and J is TRBJ1-1; a weak D match, TRBD1 (5 bases). The CDR3 is 11 residues long. V lost 7 bases and J 10 bases, leaving 13 bases between the germline ends. The germline V gene encodes CDR1 MDHEN and CDR2 SYDVKM. The CDR3 sequence: CASILGQSAFF. The CDR3 DNA reads as TGTGCCAGCATCCTGGGGCAGTCAGCTTTCTTT.

The rearrangement uses TRBV7-3 and TRBJ2-1; 7 bases are shared with TRBD1. Germline V lookup: CDR1 SGHTA, CDR2 FQGTGA. The CDR3 covers 13 residues. Unmatched junction bases numbered 2, after V lost 4 bases and J lost 5 bases. The CDR3 DNA sequence: TGTGCCAGCAGCTCGGGACAGAACAATGAGCAGTTCTTC. This translates into CASSSGQNNEQFF.

The J gene is TRBJ1-1, the V gene TRBV9, with D hard to call. The CDR3 spans 15 residues. V was clipped by 4 bases and J by 0 bases, with 13 bases between them. Per the germline V gene, CDR1 is SGDLS and CDR2 is YYNGEE. This CDR3 is CASSPYGGLNTEAFF. CDR3 DNA sequence: TGTGCCAGCAGCCCGTACGGTGGTTTGAACACTGAAGCTTTCTTT.

The V and J genes are TRBV28 and TRBJ1-4; possibly TRBD1 for D (5 bases). With 3 bases removed from V and 4 bases from J, the gap between germline ends came to 15 bases. Germline assignment: CDR1 MDHEN and CDR2 SYDVKM. CDR3 length equals 16 residues. CDR3 bases: TGTGCCAGCAGTTTTTACACACAGGTTTATAATGAAAAACTGTTTTTT. Amino acids: CASSFYTQVYNEKLFF.

The rearrangement joins TRBV13 to TRBJ2-5; 11 bases are a match to TRBD1. The end of the DNA is better explained by TRBJ2-7, so the J call may be wrong. This CDR3 region has 14 residues. The germline CDR1 and CDR2 sequences are PRHDT and FYEKMQ (reference sequence). CDR3 DNA: TGTGCCAGCAGCCCCCGGACAGGGGGCGACGAGCAGTACTTC. Amino acid sequence: CASSPRTGGDEQYF.

V usage is TRBV7-8 and J usage is TRBJ1-4; D may be TRBD1 (6 bases). Trimming pared 4 bases from V and 8 bases from J, leaving 17 bases between. Germline V gives CDR1 SGHVS, CDR2 FQNEAQ. The CDR3 spans 15 residues. Here the CDR3 reads CASSSITNDREKLFF. CDR3 sequence (DNA): TGTGCCAGCAGCTCGATAACGAATGACAGGGAAAAACTGTTTTTT. The entire variable domain, with the rest obtained from reference TRBV7-8 and TRBJ1-4, is as follows: GAGVSQSPRYKVAKRGQDVALRCDPISGHVSLFWYQQALGQGPEFLTYFQNEAQLDKSGLPSDRFFAERPEGSVSTLKIQRTQQEDSAVYLCASSSITNDREKLFFGSGTQLSVL.

The V gene is TRBV6-4, the J gene TRBJ1-1; 8 bases are shared with TRBD1. CDR3 length equals 13 residues. Germline loops: CDR1 MRHNA, CDR2 SNTAGT. After removal of 6 bases from V and 6 bases from J, the junction contained 6 bases not matched to a gene. The CDR3 nucleotides read TGTGCCAGCAGGCGAACAGGGGGGGCTGAAGCTTTCTTT. It yields the protein CASRRTGGAEAFF.

The chain combines TRBV7-2 with TRBJ1-1, with D possibly being TRBD1 (6 bases). V shed 3 bases and J shed 10 bases, with 15 bases lying between them. This CDR3 spans 13 amino acids. Germline V gene data show CDR1 as SGHTA and CDR2 as FQGNSA. CDR3 sequence: CASSFGAGAGAFF. DNA for the CDR3: TGTGCCAGCAGCTTCGGGGCAGGGGCCGGAGCTTTCTTT.

The chain employs TRBV11-2 and TRBJ2-7; possible D gene TRBD1, 5 bases. Trimming removed 1 base at V and 3 bases at J, with 7 bases between. This CDR3 is built from 13 residues. The germline V gene encodes CDR1 SGHAT and CDR2 FQNNGV. The DNA for the CDR3 is TGTGCCAGCAGCTTAGCCCAGGGCTACGAGCAGTACTTC. This translates into CASSLAQGYEQYF.

This clone was seen once. The chain recombines TRBV5-1 with TRBJ1-4, with a possible D match to TRBD1 (5 bases). V was clipped by 4 bases and J by 5 bases, with 15 bases between them. The CDR3 sequence is 15 residues long. CDR1 is SGHRS, CDR2 YFSETQ, per germline. CDR3 protein: CASSPAGGGNEKLFF. For the CDR3, the DNA is TGCGCCAGCAGCCCCGCGGGGGGAGGCAATGAAAAACTGTTTTTT.